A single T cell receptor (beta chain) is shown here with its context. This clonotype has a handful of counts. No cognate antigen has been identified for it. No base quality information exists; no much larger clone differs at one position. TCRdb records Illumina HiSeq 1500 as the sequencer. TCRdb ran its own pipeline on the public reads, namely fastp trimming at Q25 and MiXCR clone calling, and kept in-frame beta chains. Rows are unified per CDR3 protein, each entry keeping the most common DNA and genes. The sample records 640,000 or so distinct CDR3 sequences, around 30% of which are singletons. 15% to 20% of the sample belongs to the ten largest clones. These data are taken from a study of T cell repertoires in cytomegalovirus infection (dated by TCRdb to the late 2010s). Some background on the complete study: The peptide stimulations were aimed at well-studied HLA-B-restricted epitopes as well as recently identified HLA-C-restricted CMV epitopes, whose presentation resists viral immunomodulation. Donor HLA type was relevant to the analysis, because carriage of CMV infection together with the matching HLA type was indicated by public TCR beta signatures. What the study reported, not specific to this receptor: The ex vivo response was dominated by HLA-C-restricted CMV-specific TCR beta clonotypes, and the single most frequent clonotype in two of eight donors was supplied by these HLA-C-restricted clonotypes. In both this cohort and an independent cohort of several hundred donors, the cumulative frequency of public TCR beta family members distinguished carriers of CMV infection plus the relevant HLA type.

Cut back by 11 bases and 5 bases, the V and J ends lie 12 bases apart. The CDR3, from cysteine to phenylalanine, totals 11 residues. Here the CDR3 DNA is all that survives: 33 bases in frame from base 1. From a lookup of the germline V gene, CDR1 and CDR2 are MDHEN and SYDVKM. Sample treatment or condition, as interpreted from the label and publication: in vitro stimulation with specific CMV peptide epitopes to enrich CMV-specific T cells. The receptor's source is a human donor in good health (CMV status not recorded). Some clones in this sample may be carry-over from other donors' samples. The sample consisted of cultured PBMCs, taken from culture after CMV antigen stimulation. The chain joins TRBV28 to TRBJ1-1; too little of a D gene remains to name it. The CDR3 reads CAGATDTEAFF. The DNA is TGTGCCGGCGCGACCGATACTGAAGCTTTCTTT.